These 13 T cell receptor beta chains came from one sample sequenced in a study of blood T cell repertoires in COVID-19. Some clones are missing from TCRdb's copy, which holds only in-frame ones; the method was immunoSEQ multiplex PCR. The table records some 320,000 clones, about 90% of them present only once. Sample: peripheral blood. These receptors came from a woman in her forties or fifties who had recovered from COVID-19.

The chain combines TRBV3-1 (or the pseudogene TRBV3-2) with TRBJ2-2; a weak D match, TRBD2 (6 bases). This CDR3 is 13 amino acids long. V lost 1 base to trimming and J lost 6 bases, with 6 bases between them. Germline CDR1 LGHDT, CDR2 YNNKEL (reference sequence). The CDR3 spells CASSQGLAGELFF. The CDR3 coding sequence is TGTGCCAGCAGCCAAGGACTAGCCGGGGAGCTGTTTTTT.

The CDR3 DNA follows: TGTGCCACCAGCTGGGGGACAACCGGCTCTGGAAACACCATATATTTT. As protein: CATSWGTTGSGNTIYF. V gene TRBV15 combines with J gene TRBJ1-3, with D possibly matching TRBD1 (6 bases). V lost 5 bases to trimming and J lost 0 bases, with 14 bases between them. The CDR3 totals 16 residues. Germline CDR1 and CDR2: LNHNV and YYDKDF (reference sequence).

This clone was seen once. CDR3 amino acids: CATRNTGETGELFF. The CDR3 DNA follows: TGTGCCACCAGAAATACAGGGGAGACCGGGGAGCTGTTTTTT. This chain links TRBV24-1 with TRBJ2-2; 7 bases are shared with TRBD1. The CDR3 extends over 14 amino acids. Germline V gene lookup returns CDR1 KGHDR and CDR2 SFDVKD. V trimming: 7 bases; J trimming: 5 bases; junction bases outside the gene matches: 6.

Only one count was recorded for this clone. V gene TRBV28 combines with J gene TRBJ1-5, with a possible D match to TRBD1 (6 bases). This CDR3 comprises 18 residues. From germline, CDR1 is MDHEN and CDR2 SYDVKM. Trimming removed 1 base at V and 0 bases at J, with 16 bases between. The CDR3 nucleotides read TGTGCCAGCAGTTTATTTTGGGGACACAAGAATAGCAATCAGCCCCAGCATTTT. As protein: CASSLFWGHKNSNQPQHF.

This clone has a handful of counts. The genes are TRBV6-5 and TRBJ1-6; 11 bases are shared with TRBD1. Per the germline V gene, CDR1 is MNHEY and CDR2 is SVGAGI. The CDR3 contains 15 residues. V was clipped by 5 bases and J by 10 bases; unmatched bases: 7. The CDR3 DNA reads as TGTGCCAGCAGTACCCGGACAGGGGGCGTCTCACCCCTCCACTTT. It yields the protein CASSTRTGGVSPLHF.

This chain links TRBV5-1 with TRBJ2-1, with 10 bases aligning to TRBD1. This CDR3 region has 16 residues. Germline trimming cut 0 bases from V and 7 bases from J; bases unmatched to any gene: 7. Germline V gene lookup returns CDR1 SGHRS and CDR2 YFSETQ. Here the CDR3 DNA reads TGCGCCAGCAGCTTGGCGGGACAGGGGCTTGGGAATGAGCAGTTCTTC. Its translation: CASSLAGQGLGNEQFF.

The V gene is TRBV11-2, the J gene TRBJ2-2; weak D call: TRBD1 (5 bases). The CDR3 is made up of 16 amino acids. Looked up from germline, CDR1 is SGHAT and CDR2 is FQNNGV. V shed 6 bases and J shed 5 bases, with 19 bases lying between them. CDR3 sequence: CASRLLRQGETGELFF. Here the CDR3 DNA reads TGTGCCAGCAGGCTTCTCCGGCAGGGTGAGACCGGGGAGCTGTTTTTT.

The chain carries TRBV19 and TRBJ2-7; D is perhaps TRBD1 (6 bases). V lost 4 bases and J lost 4, with 11 bases in between. Germline V CDR1 and CDR2: LNHDA, SQIVND (reference sequence). The CDR3 runs to 13 residues. DNA for the CDR3: TGTGCCAGTAGTAGCCCAGGGGAGTACGAGCAGTACTTC. It yields the protein CASSSPGEYEQYF.

The chain's CDR3 is CASSYGGGFNSPLHF. CDR3 nucleotides: TGTGCCAGCAGTTACGGGGGGGGATTTAATTCACCCCTCCACTTT. This chain links TRBV6-6 with TRBJ1-6, with D perhaps TRBD1 (5 bases). Germline V CDR1 and CDR2: MNHNY, SVGAGI (reference sequence). The V end lost 2 bases, the J end lost 6 bases, and 11 bases lay between the germline ends. The CDR3 length is 15 residues.

The chain combines TRBV5-1 with TRBJ2-1, with 7 bases fitting TRBD2. J was trimmed by 8 bases and V by 0 bases; bases with no gene match: 8. Per the germline V gene, CDR1 is SGHRS and CDR2 is YFSETQ. CDR3 length: 15 residues. For the CDR3, the DNA is TGCGCCAGCAGCTTGGAAGCGGGATCAAGGTATGAGCAGTTCTTC. This codes for CASSLEAGSRYEQFF. Looking up the rest from reference TRBV5-1 and TRBJ2-1 gives the full variable domain: KAGVTQTPRYLIKTRGQQVTLSCSPISGHRSVSWYQQTPGQGLQFLFEYFSETQRNKGNFPGRFSGRQFSNSRSEMNVSTLELGDSALYLCASSLEAGSRYEQFFGPGTRLTVL.

The gene calls are TRBV6-2 or TRBV6-3 and TRBJ1-1; D is perhaps TRBD1 (5 bases). The CDR3 totals 15 residues. CDR1 is MNHEY and CDR2 is SVGEGT in the germline V gene. V gave up 0 bases and J gave up 1 base, with 9 bases separating them. The CDR3 spells CASSYSRQRNTEAFF. The CDR3 DNA reads TGTGCCAGCAGTTACTCACGACAGAGGAACACTGAAGCTTTCTTT.

This chain uses TRBV27 with TRBJ1-2; 9 bases agree with TRBD1. The CDR3 totals 13 residues. J lost 6 bases, V lost 4 bases, and 3 bases had no gene match. The germline CDR1 and CDR2 sequences are MNHEY and SMNVEV (reference sequence). This chain's CDR3 is CASSYGQGNGYTF. The DNA for the CDR3 is TGTGCCAGCAGTTACGGACAGGGGAATGGCTACACCTTC.

The chain has TRBV5-4 and TRBJ2-1; 8 bases are a match to TRBD2. V lost 4 bases to trimming and J lost 6 bases; unmatched junction nucleotides: 18. CDR3 length: 18 amino acids. Germline V gene data show CDR1 as SGHNT and CDR2 as YYREEE (reference sequence). CDR3 sequence (DNA): TGTGCCAGCAGCCAACCTAACCAGCGGGAGTCAGGTCGCAATGAGCAGTTCTTC. Protein product: CASSQPNQRESGRNEQFF.